This TCR beta chain was captured in a study of blood T cell repertoires in COVID-19. About the study: COVID-19 samples collected from the United States, Italy and Spain covered acute and convalescent phases.

The authors' processing: Nucleated cell number was recorded as an estimate derived from reference gene primer amplification. Sequencing was performed with immunoSEQ multiplex PCR; in TCRdb, only in-frame clones are kept and a portion is missing. V and J calls and clone size are as listed in that table; D and trimming were resolved from the DNA. The data hold about 120,000 clones, with almost 90% observed a single time. This clone was seen more than once but under ten times. This CDR3 has 13 amino acids. After removal of 4 bases from V and 11 bases from J, the junction contained 7 bases not matched to a gene. Germline V gene data show CDR1 as SGHTA and CDR2 as FQGNSA. Patients at the Seattle site were enrolled during active infection and followed longitudinally.

The chain uses TRBV7-2 and TRBJ2-1, with TRBD1 matching over 8 bases. Sequencing was performed on peripheral blood. This clonotype was sampled from an older woman with COVID-19, enrolled during active disease. The CDR3 DNA follows: TGTGCCAGCAGCTCAGGACAGGGATTGAAGCAGTTCTTC. Encoded protein: CASSSGQGLKQFF.